A selection of T cell receptor beta chains follows, all from one sample in a study of Graves' ophthalmopathy and Graves' hyperthyroidism. TCRdb recomputed calls from the multiplex PCR reads with MiXCR, one row per CDR3 protein. The table lists around 670,000 distinct CDR3 sequences, about 44% of them singletons. Material: peripheral blood. Every receptor here comes from an adult man with Graves' ophthalmopathy. The CDR3 runs from the conserved cysteine through the conserved F or W. Each record gives: CDR3 DNA, CDR3 protein, D gene, J gene, clone size, V gene. A D gene is named only where the DNA matches it firmly. A row's size may be missing; if present it is once, few, many or a size class.

CDR3 DNA: TGCAGTGCTCCCTTGAATGAAAAACTGTTTTTT
CDR3 protein: CSAPLNEKLFF
D gene: NA
J gene: TRBJ1-4
clone size: few
V gene: TRBV20-1

CDR3 DNA: TGTGCCACGCAAGCCCTGGGGGCACTAGCCAACCAAGAGACCCAGTACTTC
CDR3 protein: CATQALGALANQETQYF
D gene: NA
J gene: TRBJ2-5
clone size: NA
V gene: TRBV10-3

CDR3 DNA: TGTGCCAGCAGCGTACAGGGTTCTTCGGAGACCCAGTACTTC
CDR3 protein: CASSVQGSSETQYF
D gene: NA
J gene: TRBJ2-5
clone size: few
V gene: TRBV9

CDR3 DNA: TGTGCCAGCAGGGGATTGACAGGAAGACGACTTGAAGCTTTCTTT
CDR3 protein: CASRGLTGRRLEAFF
D gene: NA
J gene: TRBJ1-1
clone size: many
V gene: TRBV2

CDR3 DNA: TGTGCCAGCAGTCGATATTGGGGGGGCAGGGAGACTGAAGCTTTCTTT
CDR3 protein: CASSRYWGGRETEAFF
D gene: NA
J gene: TRBJ1-1
clone size: NA
V gene: TRBV7-9

CDR3 DNA: TGTGCCAGCAGCGAAGGGGTATCTGGGGCCAACGTCCTGACTTTC
CDR3 protein: CASSEGVSGANVLTF
D gene: NA
J gene: TRBJ2-6
clone size: many
V gene: TRBV2

CDR3 DNA: TGCAGTGTTCGCTTCGGGACTAGCGGGAGGCGGTCTTACTTC
CDR3 protein: CSVRFGTSGRRSYF
D gene: TRBD2
J gene: TRBJ2-7
clone size: few
V gene: TRBV20-1

CDR3 DNA: TGCAGTGCCACCTCTCGGGGACCCATGGGGGCCCAGTACTTC
CDR3 protein: CSATSRGPMGAQYF
D gene: NA
J gene: TRBJ2-5
clone size: few
V gene: TRBV20-1

CDR3 DNA: TGTGCCAGCAGCTTAACTGGGCAGTCTGGGAATGAGCAGTTCTTC
CDR3 protein: CASSLTGQSGNEQFF
D gene: NA
J gene: TRBJ2-1
clone size: NA
V gene: TRBV7-9

CDR3 DNA: TGTGCCAGCAGACCGGGACAGGGTTTGTGGGGGGCCAACGTCCTGACTTTC
CDR3 protein: CASRPGQGLWGANVLTF
D gene: TRBD1
J gene: TRBJ2-6
clone size: NA
V gene: TRBV19

CDR3 DNA: TGTGCCAGCAGCCACCCAGGGTGGACCCAAGAGACCCAGTACTTC
CDR3 protein: CASSHPGWTQETQYF
D gene: NA
J gene: TRBJ2-5
clone size: NA
V gene: TRBV7-9

CDR3 DNA: TGTGCCAGCAGCGGGACAGGGGAAGTTGAGGTAGACACTGAAGCTTTCTTT
CDR3 protein: CASSGTGEVEVDTEAFF
D gene: TRBD1
J gene: TRBJ1-1
clone size: NA
V gene: TRBV7-2

CDR3 DNA: TGCGCCAGCAGCCTGGACAGGCAACCTGAAGCTTTCTTT
CDR3 protein: CASSLDRQPEAFF
D gene: TRBD1
J gene: TRBJ1-1
clone size: few
V gene: TRBV5-1

CDR3 DNA: TGTGCCAGCACCCGATTGGACCCAGCAACTAATGAAAAACTGTTTTTT
CDR3 protein: CASTRLDPATNEKLFF
D gene: NA
J gene: TRBJ1-4
clone size: few
V gene: TRBV7-9

CDR3 DNA: TGTGCCAGCTGTGACGATGCCTCTCGAGCTTTCTTT
CDR3 protein: CASCDDASRAFF
D gene: NA
J gene: TRBJ1-1
clone size: many
V gene: TRBV12-3/TRBV12-4

CDR3 DNA: TGTGCCAGCAGGGACACTATCTATGGCTACACCTTC
CDR3 protein: CASRDTIYGYTF
D gene: NA
J gene: TRBJ1-2
clone size: many
V gene: TRBV2

CDR3 DNA: TGTGCCAGCAGCCAAGGGCAGTTTAGGTACTACGAGCAGTACTTC
CDR3 protein: CASSQGQFRYYEQYF
D gene: NA
J gene: TRBJ2-7
clone size: few
V gene: TRBV3-2

CDR3 DNA: TGTGCCATCAGTGTGAAAATTTCCGGGACCACCTACGAGCAGTACTTC
CDR3 protein: CAISVKISGTTYEQYF
D gene: NA
J gene: TRBJ2-7
clone size: NA
V gene: TRBV10-3

CDR3 DNA: TGTGCCAGCAGTCTTGACGGAAGAGCTAACTATGGCTACACCTTC
CDR3 protein: CASSLDGRANYGYTF
D gene: NA
J gene: TRBJ1-2
clone size: many
V gene: TRBV7-2

CDR3 DNA: TGTGCCACCCAGGGGGCTCGGGACTATGGCTACACCTTC
CDR3 protein: CATQGARDYGYTF
D gene: TRBD1
J gene: TRBJ1-2
clone size: many
V gene: TRBV24-1

CDR3 DNA: TGTGCCAGCAGCCAAGTATTCGGCGGGAGGCAGACCCAGTACTTC
CDR3 protein: CASSQVFGGRQTQYF
D gene: TRBD2
J gene: TRBJ2-5
clone size: NA
V gene: TRBV9

CDR3 DNA: TGCAGCGTTCCGGGTGGACTAGCAGAGACCCAGTACTTC
CDR3 protein: CSVPGGLAETQYF
D gene: TRBD2
J gene: TRBJ2-5
clone size: many
V gene: TRBV29-1

CDR3 DNA: TGTGCCAGCAGCCAAGAGTTATACACTGAAGCTTTCTTT
CDR3 protein: CASSQELYTEAFF
D gene: NA
J gene: TRBJ1-1
clone size: few
V gene: TRBV3-1

CDR3 DNA: TGTGCCAGCAGCTTTGGCAACACAGATACGCAGTATTTT
CDR3 protein: CASSFGNTDTQYF
D gene: NA
J gene: TRBJ2-3
clone size: NA
V gene: TRBV7-9

CDR3 DNA: TGTGCCAGCTGTGGGCTTGGGGATTCACCCCTCCACTTT
CDR3 protein: CASCGLGDSPLHF
D gene: NA
J gene: TRBJ1-6
clone size: many
V gene: TRBV2

CDR3 DNA: TGCGCCAGCAGCCAAGTGGACAGGAACACTGAAGCTTTCTTT
CDR3 protein: CASSQVDRNTEAFF
D gene: NA
J gene: TRBJ1-1
clone size: NA
V gene: TRBV4-3

CDR3 DNA: TGTGCCAGCAGCTTGGGAAGCACCTTC
CDR3 protein: CASSLGSTF
D gene: NA
J gene: TRBJ1-2
clone size: once
V gene: TRBV7-9

CDR3 DNA: TGCAGTGCTATTGGGACAGGGTCTCGGAACACTGAAGCCTTCTTT
CDR3 protein: CSAIGTGSRNTEAFF
D gene: TRBD1
J gene: TRBJ1-1
clone size: NA
V gene: TRBV20-1

CDR3 DNA: TGTGCCAGCAGCCAACTAGAATTCTACGAGCAGTACTTC
CDR3 protein: CASSQLEFYEQYF
D gene: NA
J gene: TRBJ2-7
clone size: NA
V gene: TRBV10-2

CDR3 DNA: TGTGCCAGTAGAGGCGGGGGCACAGATACGCAGTATTTT
CDR3 protein: CASRGGGTDTQYF
D gene: NA
J gene: TRBJ2-3
clone size: few
V gene: TRBV19

CDR3 DNA: TGCGCCAGCAGTTGGACAGATTACGTGAACACTGAAGCTTTCTTT
CDR3 protein: CASSWTDYVNTEAFF
D gene: NA
J gene: TRBJ1-1
clone size: NA
V gene: TRBV5-1

CDR3 DNA: TGTGCCAGCAGCTTAGGCCCAGGGGAGAACACCGGGGAGCTGTTTTTT
CDR3 protein: CASSLGPGENTGELFF
D gene: NA
J gene: TRBJ2-2
clone size: NA
V gene: TRBV9

CDR3 DNA: TGTGCCAGCAGCCAAGGAGGGCCGGACATCTCCTACGAGCAGTGCTTC
CDR3 protein: CASSQGGPDISYEQCF
D gene: NA
J gene: TRBJ2-7
clone size: once
V gene: TRBV7-2

CDR3 DNA: TGTGCCAGCAGCCAAGGGGTAGGGCTGATGGAGACCCAGTACTTC
CDR3 protein: CASSQGVGLMETQYF
D gene: NA
J gene: TRBJ2-5
clone size: few
V gene: TRBV10-2

CDR3 DNA: TGTGCCAGCAGCCCCCGACTAGCGGGGGGGCTTGAGACCCAGTACTTC
CDR3 protein: CASSPRLAGGLETQYF
D gene: TRBD2
J gene: TRBJ2-5
clone size: many
V gene: TRBV7-6

CDR3 DNA: TGTGCCAGCCCACGGAGGGTCTCACCCCTCCACTTT
CDR3 protein: CASPRRVSPLHF
D gene: NA
J gene: TRBJ1-6
clone size: NA
V gene: TRBV7-3

CDR3 DNA: TGTGCCATCAGTGGGGAGTACGAGCAGTACTTC
CDR3 protein: CAISGEYEQYF
D gene: NA
J gene: TRBJ2-7
clone size: few
V gene: TRBV10-3

CDR3 DNA: TGCGCCAGCAGCTTGGACTGGGACAGGGCCTACGAGCAGTACTTC
CDR3 protein: CASSLDWDRAYEQYF
D gene: TRBD1
J gene: TRBJ2-7
clone size: NA
V gene: TRBV5-1

CDR3 DNA: TGTGCCAGCAGTTTGTCACGGGGTACGATGGAGCCCCAGCATTTT
CDR3 protein: CASSLSRGTMEPQHF
D gene: NA
J gene: TRBJ1-5
clone size: NA
V gene: TRBV24-1

CDR3 DNA: TGTGCCAGCAGCTTTAACAGGGGGCGCGGCTATGGCTACACCTTC
CDR3 protein: CASSFNRGRGYGYTF
D gene: TRBD1
J gene: TRBJ1-2
clone size: NA
V gene: TRBV7-2

CDR3 DNA: TGTGCCAGCAGCGTAACCGGGATATATGAGCCCCAGCGTTTT
CDR3 protein: CASSVTGIYEPQRF
D gene: NA
J gene: TRBJ1-5
clone size: NA
V gene: TRBV15

CDR3 DNA: TGTGCCAGCAGTTACGACCTAGGGGTGGGCAATCAGCCCCAGCATTTT
CDR3 protein: CASSYDLGVGNQPQHF
D gene: NA
J gene: TRBJ1-5
clone size: NA
V gene: TRBV6-1

CDR3 DNA: TGTGCCAGCAGTGAGCTGTCAGGGAGAGAGACCCAGTACTTC
CDR3 protein: CASSELSGRETQYF
D gene: NA
J gene: TRBJ2-5
clone size: many
V gene: TRBV2

CDR3 DNA: TGTGCCAGCAGTTACTTGTCAGACCCTAATTCACCCCTCCACTTT
CDR3 protein: CASSYLSDPNSPLHF
D gene: NA
J gene: TRBJ1-6
clone size: few
V gene: TRBV6-5

CDR3 DNA: TGCAGCGTTGAAAGGGAGCCACCTGAAGCTTTCTTT
CDR3 protein: CSVEREPPEAFF
D gene: NA
J gene: TRBJ1-1
clone size: many
V gene: TRBV29-1

CDR3 DNA: TGTGCCAGCAGCCTGGGACTTAACTACGAGCAGTACTTC
CDR3 protein: CASSLGLNYEQYF
D gene: NA
J gene: TRBJ2-7
clone size: many
V gene: TRBV7-2